The 15 T cell receptor beta chains listed next were all sequenced from one sample in a study of beta chain features in type 1 diabetes. As every portion of the isolated RNA was reverse transcribed, the sequencing read expressed TCRB transcripts. Clones were sequenced by immunoSEQ multiplex PCR, and TCRdb holds only the in-frame ones, with some missing. The sample consists of about 360,000 clones, over 10% of them appearing once. The sample taken for sequencing was naive CD4+ T cells from blood. Receptors were obtained from a young man in good health.

This clone was detected only a few times. This chain joins TRBV27 and TRBJ2-1; TRBD1 might be the D (6 bases). CDR3 length equals 15 residues. V lost 1 base to trimming and J lost 10 bases, with 17 bases between them. Germline assignment: CDR1 MNHEY and CDR2 SMNVEV (reference sequence). CDR3 DNA sequence: TGTGCCAGCAGTTTATATACGGACAGAGGGGCGGAGCAGTTCTTC. Translation: CASSLYTDRGAEQFF.

This clone was detected only a few times. The chain recombines TRBV7-3 with TRBJ2-7; 10 positions match TRBD1. CDR3 length: 15 amino acids. J gave up 5 bases and V 5 bases, and 9 bases lay outside the gene matches. Germline V gene lookup returns CDR1 SGHTA and CDR2 FQGTGA. The CDR3 sequence is CASSRTGGNEDEQYF. The CDR3, as DNA: TGTGCCAGCAGCCGGACAGGGGGTAATGAGGACGAGCAGTACTTC.

In its sample, this clone was seen a few times. The V gene is TRBV7-9, the J gene TRBJ2-7; 7 positions agree with TRBD2. CDR1 is SEHNR and CDR2 is FQNEAQ in the germline V gene (reference sequence). V trimming: 5 bases; J trimming: 7 bases; junction bases outside the gene matches: 17. The CDR3 runs to 16 residues. CDR3 protein: CASSTRGGRARTEQYF. In DNA, the CDR3 is TGTGCCAGCAGCACCCGTGGTGGGAGGGCTCGAACGGAGCAGTACTTC.

The chain has TRBV5-1 and TRBJ2-1; 9 nucleotides match TRBD2. V was pared by 4 bases and J by 5 bases, with 7 bases of the junction left unmatched. The CDR3 has 15 residues. Germline CDR1 reads SGHRS; CDR2 reads YFSETQ. The CDR3 nucleotides read TGCGCCAGCAGCGGCGGGACTAGCTGGCACAATGAGCAGTTCTTC. Translated, it gives CASSGGTSWHNEQFF.

This rearrangement joins TRBV27 to TRBJ1-2; 10 bases fit TRBD1. The germline V gene encodes CDR1 MNHEY and CDR2 SMNVEV (reference sequence). This CDR3 is built from 16 residues. J lost 0 bases, V lost 6 bases, and 7 bases had no gene match. CDR3 region: CASSPGTGVANYGYTF. DNA for the CDR3: TGTGCCAGCAGCCCGGGGACAGGGGTAGCTAACTATGGCTACACCTTC.

This chain links TRBV2 with TRBJ2-3; possible D gene TRBD2, 5 bases. CDR1 SNHLY and CDR2 FYNNEI come from the germline V gene. Trimming pared 3 bases from V and 6 bases from J, leaving 13 bases between. The CDR3 sequence is 14 residues long. The CDR3 nucleotides are TGTGCCAGCAGTGATTTTGAGGGAATCGATACGCAGTATTTT. This codes for CASSDFEGIDTQYF.

The chain recombines TRBV19 with TRBJ2-7; a possible D gene is TRBD2 (6 bases). This CDR3 is built from 13 residues. CDR1 and CDR2 (germline): LNHDA, SQIVND (reference sequence). V gave up 3 bases and J gave up 5 bases, with 11 bases separating them. The CDR3 protein is CASSMEGPHEQYF. In nucleotides, the CDR3 is TGTGCCAGTAGTATGGAGGGTCCGCACGAGCAGTACTTC.

This clone was detected a few times. The J gene is TRBJ2-2, the V gene TRBV5-6; D uncertain. V was clipped by 2 bases and J by 1 base, with 6 bases between them. This CDR3 is built from 14 residues. CDR1 is SGHDT, CDR2 YYEEEE, per germline. The CDR3 protein is CASSFEQNTGELFF. CDR3 DNA sequence: TGTGCCAGCAGCTTTGAGCAGAACACCGGGGAGCTGTTTTTT.

This clone showed up just a few times. The chain recombines TRBV28 with TRBJ1-5, with 7 bases identical to TRBD1. The CDR3 has 15 residues. Losses at the gene ends were 6 bases for V and 5 bases for J; bases not matched to a gene: 10. The germline CDR1 and CDR2 sequences are MDHEN and SYDVKM. CDR3 loop: CASRETGIVYQPQHF. As DNA, the CDR3 is TGTGCCAGCAGGGAGACAGGGATCGTTTATCAGCCCCAGCATTTT.

The rearrangement joins TRBV12-5 to TRBJ2-2, with D possibly being TRBD1 (5 bases). This CDR3 region has 16 residues. Germline V gene lookup returns CDR1 LGHNT and CDR2 FRNRAP. V was trimmed by 6 bases and J by 5 bases, leaving 19 bases between them. The CDR3 nucleotides are TGTGCTAGTGGCATAGAATGGCAGGGTGTAACCGGGGAGCTGTTTTTT. Translating gives CASGIEWQGVTGELFF.

The rearrangement uses TRBV7-9 and TRBJ2-2; 9 positions match TRBD1. Per the germline V gene, CDR1 is SEHNR and CDR2 is FQNEAQ (reference sequence). The CDR3 covers 16 residues. The trim removed 3 bases at V and 3 bases at J, leaving 5 bases unmatched. The CDR3 DNA sequence: TGTGCCAGCAGCTTGTCCAGGGACAGGGACACCGGGGAGCTGTTTTTT. Its translation is CASSLSRDRDTGELFF.

This clone was seen many times. The genes are TRBV29-1 and TRBJ2-7; 8 bases fit TRBD1. Germline V gives CDR1 SQVTM, CDR2 ANQGSEA. There are 12 residues in the CDR3. The J segment lost 5 bases and the V segment lost 7 bases, leaving 7 bases of the junction unmatched. CDR3 DNA sequence: TGCAGCGGAGGGACAGGAGTCCACGAGCAGTACTTC. Translated, it gives CSGGTGVHEQYF.

V usage is TRBV7-2 and J usage is TRBJ2-2; 9 bases fit TRBD2. The length of the CDR3 is 15 residues. The trim removed 5 bases at V and 6 bases at J, leaving 7 bases unmatched. The V gene's germline CDR1 is SGHTA and CDR2 FQGNSA. The CDR3 coding sequence is TGTGCCAGCAGCGCTGGGACTAGCAGGGCCGGGGAGCTGTTTTTT. It yields the protein CASSAGTSRAGELFF.

This clone has just a few counts. This chain joins TRBV28 and TRBJ2-5; D might be TRBD1 (5 bases). Germline loops: CDR1 MDHEN, CDR2 SYDVKM. There are 13 residues in the CDR3. V was cut by 6 bases and J by 1 base, with 9 bases left in between. The CDR3 DNA follows: TGTGCCAGCAGGACAGCCGGCCAAGAGACCCAGTACTTC. It is translated as CASRTAGQETQYF. The full variable domain, in which reference TRBV28 and TRBJ2-5 provide the parts outside the CDR3, is DVKVTQSSRYLVKRTGEKVFLECVQDMDHENMFWYRQDPGLGLRLIYFSYDVKMKEKGDIPEGYSVSREKKERFSLILESASTNQTSMYLCASRTAGQETQYFGPGTRLLVL.

This clone appeared a few times. The genes are TRBV20-1 and TRBJ1-1, with unresolved D. CDR3 length: 11 amino acids. Germline V gene sequence: CDR1 DFQATT, CDR2 SNEGSKA (reference sequence). V lost 1 base and J 10 bases, leaving 10 bases between the germline ends. The CDR3 here is CSARGHSGAFF. The CDR3 DNA sequence: TGCAGTGCTAGAGGGCATTCAGGAGCTTTCTTT.